Sequencing of this TCR beta chain was carried out in a study of T cell responses to AZD1222 COVID-19 vaccine. With 0 bases removed from V and 0 bases from J, the gap between germline ends came to 10 bases. This CDR3 spans 15 amino acids. From germline, CDR1 is SGHRS and CDR2 YFSETQ. Method: immunoSEQ multiplex PCR; TCRdb's copy keeps in-frame clones and lacks some. The table records about 180,000 clones, 90% of them present only once. The sequences come from peripheral blood, collected on day 0 of AZD1222 vaccination. This sequence originates from an adult in good health. This rearrangement joins TRBV5-1 to TRBJ2-7, with D unresolved. CDR3 region: CASSLGDSSSYEQYF. The CDR3 DNA reads TGCGCCAGCAGCTTGGGAGACTCAAGCTCCTACGAGCAGTACTTC.